Each of the 29 T cell receptor beta chains below was sequenced from the same sample in a study of T cells in Graves' hyperthyroidism and ophthalmopathy. RNA transcripts served as the template for amplifying TCR beta CDR3 regions. An initial round of RT-PCR targeting the TCR CDR3 relied on the HTBI primer set. TCRdb analysed the multiplex PCR reads with MiXCR anew, one entry per CDR3 protein. The profile shows roughly 200,000 distinct CDR3 sequences, around a sixth of them singletons. Specimen: blood. The receptors originated from a woman between 50 and 59 years old with Graves' hyperthyroidism.

This clonotype appeared many times. This chain connects TRBV10-1 to TRBJ2-1, with 10 bases lining up with TRBD2. This CDR3 region has 17 residues. V gave up 4 bases and J gave up 0 bases; unmatched junction bases: 6. CDR1 and CDR2 from the germline V gene are WNHNN and SYGVQD (reference sequence). Here the CDR3 reads CASSGTSGRSSYNEQFF. CDR3 sequence (DNA): TGCGCCAGCAGTGGGACTAGCGGCCGGAGCTCCTACAATGAGCAGTTCTTC.

The sample holds many counts of this clonotype. This rearrangement joins TRBV3-1 to TRBJ2-5; 12 bases map to TRBD1. The germline V gene encodes CDR1 LGHDT and CDR2 YNNKEL (reference sequence). The CDR3 is 16 residues long. The V and J ends lost 4 bases and 1 base, in that order; junction bases with no gene match: 4. The CDR3 region has the DNA TGTGCCAGCAGCCGGGACAGGGGGCTCCTCCAAGAGACCCAGTACTTC. Its protein is CASSRDRGLLQETQYF.

This chain connects TRBV24-1 to TRBJ1-1; D gene unclear. The ends were cut back, 2 bases at V and 2 bases at J, with 20 bases in the middle. Per germline, CDR1 KGHDR and CDR2 SFDVKD. The CDR3 runs to 18 residues. CDR3 loop: CATSDSSLTRKGNTEAFF. CDR3 sequence (DNA): TGTGCCACCAGTGATTCTTCGTTGACACGAAAAGGTAACACTGAAGCTTTCTTT.

V is TRBV20-1 and J is TRBJ2-1; 13 nucleotides line up with TRBD2. The junction had 10 bases not matched to a gene; V was cut back by 6 bases and J by 2 bases. This CDR3 comprises 17 residues. The germline V gene has CDR1 DFQATT and CDR2 SNEGSKA (reference sequence). CDR3 loop: CSALKTSGRSPYNEQFF. As DNA, the CDR3 is TGCAGTGCCCTAAAGACTAGCGGGAGGAGTCCCTACAATGAGCAGTTCTTC.

The sample holds many counts of this clonotype. The chain employs TRBV12-3 or TRBV12-4 and TRBJ2-1, with TRBD2 as a possible D gene (6 bases). The CDR3 length is 13 residues. V lost 3 bases and J lost 8, with 11 bases in between. CDR3 bases: TGTGCCAGCAGTTTGAGAGGAGGGGATGAGCAGTTCTTC. It is translated as CASSLRGGDEQFF.

The V and J genes are TRBV7-3 and TRBJ1-1, with 8 bases identical to TRBD1. V shed 5 bases, J shed 4 bases, and the junction held 9 bases outside the gene matches. The CDR3 spans 15 residues. The germline CDR1 and CDR2 sequences are SGHTA and FQGTGA. Here the CDR3 reads CASSNTGGGGTEAFF. The CDR3 DNA follows: TGTGCCAGCAGCAACACAGGGGGAGGGGGCACTGAAGCTTTCTTT.

In this sample, this clonotype turned up many times. The V gene is TRBV4-2, the J gene TRBJ2-3; D not resolved. The CDR3 runs to 15 residues. Per the germline V gene, CDR1 is LGHNA and CDR2 is YNFKEQ. Trimming pared 0 bases from V and 0 bases from J, leaving 7 bases between. The CDR3 DNA follows: TGTGCCAGCAGCCAAGATCCTAAAAGCACAGATACGCAGTATTTT. This translates into CASSQDPKSTDTQYF.

This clonotype was seen many times. The chain couples TRBV3-1 to TRBJ1-2; 7 bases map to TRBD1. Germline values: CDR1 LGHDT, CDR2 YNNKEL (reference sequence). This CDR3 contains 14 residues. J lost 3 bases, V lost 5 bases, and 6 bases had no gene match. In nucleotides, the CDR3 is TGTGCCAGCAGCATTACCGACAGGGACTATGGCTACACCTTC. As protein: CASSITDRDYGYTF.

Turning to this clonotype: This sequence may be a read error, since a much larger clone differs from it by one base. The chain carries TRBV7-9 and TRBJ2-1; D unresolved. Germline lookup yields CDR1 SEHNR and CDR2 FQNEAQ (reference sequence). The CDR3 has 11 amino acids. CDR3 region: CASGFDYEQFF. The CDR3 DNA reads as TGTGCCAGCGGCTTCGACTATGAGCAGTTCTTC.

Points on this clonotype: A clone one base away is much larger, so this may be a read error. The V and J genes are TRBV27 and TRBJ2-7; unclear D gene. The DNA end is a closer match to TRBJ2-1, so the J assignment may be wrong. Germline loops: CDR1 MNHEY, CDR2 SMNVEV (reference sequence). This CDR3 comprises 10 residues. CDR3 nucleotides: TGTGCCGTGGGTAATTACGAGCAGTTCTTC. Translating gives CAVGNYEQFF.

This clonotype came up many times. The CDR3 spells CASSTSGRDNEQFF. DNA for the CDR3: TGCGCCAGCAGTACCAGCGGGAGGGACAATGAGCAGTTCTTC. The rearrangement joins TRBV5-1 to TRBJ2-1; 10 bases match TRBD2. The ends lost 5 bases at V and 5 bases at J; junction bases unmatched: 4. Looked up from germline, CDR1 is SGHRS and CDR2 is YFSETQ. The CDR3 has 14 residues.

The table lists this clonotype with a few counts. CDR3 amino acids: CASSPAGLDTQYF. CDR3 DNA sequence: TGCGCCAGCAGCCCGGCAGGGTTAGATACGCAGTATTTT. The genes are TRBV5-1 and TRBJ2-3, with D possibly being TRBD1 (5 bases). In germline, CDR1 is SGHRS, CDR2 YFSETQ. This CDR3 has 13 residues. The germline V and J ends were trimmed by 4 bases and 5 bases, with 11 bases remaining between them.

This clonotype was seen at least ten times. This rearrangement joins TRBV6-1 to TRBJ2-1, with no clear D. The CDR3 consists of 11 residues. Trimming removed 5 bases at V and 6 bases at J, with 5 bases between. Germline CDR1 reads MNHNS; CDR2 reads SASEGT. The chain's CDR3 is CASSQINEQFF. The DNA for the CDR3 is TGTGCCAGCAGTCAAATCAATGAGCAGTTCTTC.

The chain uses TRBV9 and TRBJ2-1; 12 bases map to TRBD2. CDR3 length equals 16 residues. Germline V gene lookup returns CDR1 SGDLS and CDR2 YYNGEE. V shed 6 bases, J shed 6 bases, and the junction held 10 bases outside the gene matches. For the CDR3, the DNA is TGTGCCAGCACTAAAGAGTCTAGCGGGAGGGCCAATGAGCAGTTCTTC. Protein sequence: CASTKESSGRANEQFF.

This clonotype has a handful of counts. The chain has TRBV6-1 and TRBJ2-2, with 10 bases identical to TRBD1. The CDR3 is 15 residues long. Germline trimming cut 5 bases from V and 4 bases from J; bases unmatched to any gene: 4. Germline-derived CDR1 and CDR2 are MNHNS and SASEGT. CDR3 in DNA: TGTGCCAGCAGTCGGACAGGGGGAGGCACCGGGGAGCTGTTTTTT. Amino acids: CASSRTGGGTGELFF.

This clonotype was found a few times. V gene TRBV6-1 combines with J gene TRBJ2-7, with 12 bases identical to TRBD2. Germline lookup yields CDR1 MNHNS and CDR2 SASEGT. The CDR3 runs to 15 residues. V lost 6 bases to trimming and J lost 2 bases; unmatched junction nucleotides: 5. This CDR3 is CASSTWTSGTYEQYF. CDR3 nucleotides: TGTGCCAGCAGCACCTGGACTAGCGGGACCTACGAGCAGTACTTC.

This clonotype appeared many times. The J gene is TRBJ2-7, the V gene TRBV12-3 or TRBV12-4; D remains unclear. The germline V and J ends were trimmed by 5 bases and 7 bases, with 15 bases remaining between them. The CDR3 length is 13 residues. The DNA for the CDR3 is TGTGCCAGCAGTCGGAACCGGCGTTTGGAGCAGTACTTC. It encodes CASSRNRRLEQYF.

This clonotype was observed many times. The chain carries TRBV6-1 and TRBJ2-3; 12 nucleotides align to TRBD2. Germline CDR1 is MNHNS and CDR2 is SASEGT. This CDR3 contains 14 residues. V was pared by 4 bases and J by 4 bases, with 0 bases of the junction left unmatched. In DNA, the CDR3 is TGTGCCAGCAGTGGACTAGCGGGAGCAGATACGCAGTATTTT. Translating gives CASSGLAGADTQYF.

This rearrangement joins TRBV3-1 to TRBJ1-6, with 8 positions matching TRBD1. CDR3 length: 15 residues. CDR1 LGHDT and CDR2 YNNKEL come from the germline V gene (reference sequence). V was clipped by 0 bases and J by 9 bases; unmatched bases: 4. For the CDR3, the DNA is TGTGCCAGCAGCCAAGAACATCAGGGGGCTTCACCCCTCCACTTT. Protein product: CASSQEHQGASPLHF.

This chain links TRBV6-1 with TRBJ2-7, with 8 nucleotides matching TRBD2. This CDR3 has 16 amino acids. Germline CDR1 and CDR2: MNHNS and SASEGT. The J segment lost 12 bases and the V segment lost 7 bases, leaving 23 bases of the junction unmatched. CDR3 bases: TGTGCCAGCACCCCCCCCCCCGGGACTAGTTGGCCGTTGCCGTACTTC. This codes for CASTPPPGTSWPLPYF.

DNA of the CDR3: TGCAGTGGGAGAGGTTTAGCGGGGGGGCGGGGGACCCAGTACTTC. Translating it yields CSGRGLAGGRGTQYF. This sequence joins TRBV20-1 and TRBJ2-5; 11 nucleotides agree with TRBD2. V shed 7 bases and J 7 bases; nucleotides not matched to a gene: 14. The CDR3 is made up of 15 amino acids. Per germline, CDR1 DFQATT and CDR2 SNEGSKA (reference sequence).

This clonotype was recorded many times. The chain is built from TRBV28 and TRBJ2-7; D might be TRBD2 (5 bases). The V gene's germline CDR1 is MDHEN and CDR2 SYDVKM. V was trimmed by 2 bases and J by 4 bases, leaving 12 bases between them. The CDR3 extends over 14 amino acids. CDR3 sequence (DNA): TGTGCCAGCAGTTTAGAGGACTCGACATACGAGCAGTACTTC. It codes for CASSLEDSTYEQYF.

At least ten counts were recorded for this clonotype. The chain employs TRBV7-3 and TRBJ2-1; 8 bases fit TRBD2. This CDR3 comprises 15 residues. V lost 3 bases, J lost 2 bases, and 3 bases stayed unmatched. Germline-derived CDR1 and CDR2 are SGHTA and FQGTGA. The CDR3 loop reads CASSFTSGPYNEQFF. CDR3 DNA sequence: TGTGCCAGCAGCTTTACTAGCGGACCCTACAATGAGCAGTTCTTC.

The V call is TRBV9, the J call TRBJ2-1; 7 bases are a match to TRBD1. Germline V gene sequence: CDR1 SGDLS, CDR2 YYNGEE. V shed 4 bases and J 9 bases; nucleotides not matched to a gene: 10. This CDR3 comprises 14 residues. In DNA, the CDR3 is TGTGCCAGCAGCCCCCGGACAGGCACGAGTGAGCAGTTCTTC. Its protein product is CASSPRTGTSEQFF.

This rearrangement joins TRBV7-9 to TRBJ2-1; 10 bases fit TRBD2. The CDR3 has 16 residues. Germline V lookup: CDR1 SEHNR, CDR2 FQNEAQ (reference sequence). After removal of 11 bases from V and 0 bases from J, the junction contained 10 bases not matched to a gene. The CDR3 nucleotides read TGTGCCTGGGAACTAGCGGGGACGAGCTCCTACAATGAGCAGTTCTTC. Its protein product is CAWELAGTSSYNEQFF.

This clonotype has ten or more counts. This chain uses TRBV30 with TRBJ2-7; D remains unclear. Germline V gene sequence: CDR1 GTSNPN, CDR2 SVGIG (reference sequence). This CDR3 has 14 amino acids. Trimming left V 3 bases short and J 2 bases short, with 14 bases between. CDR3 nucleotide sequence: TGTGCCTGGAGATTAGACCACTGGGCCTACGAGCAGTACTTC. Its protein is CAWRLDHWAYEQYF.

This clonotype was detected ten times or more. The V and J genes are TRBV19 and TRBJ2-7; D ambiguous. The V end lost 6 bases, the J end lost 3 bases, and 15 bases lay between the germline ends. This CDR3 is built from 14 residues. The germline V gene encodes CDR1 LNHDA and CDR2 SQIVND (reference sequence). The CDR3 spells CASRPDPVGYEQYF. The CDR3 nucleotides are TGTGCCAGTAGACCTGACCCGGTGGGCTACGAGCAGTACTTC.

This chain uses TRBV27 with TRBJ2-1; 11 nucleotides align to TRBD2. Unmatched junction bases numbered 6, after V lost 6 bases and J lost 8 bases. The length of the CDR3 is 14 residues. CDR1 MNHEY and CDR2 SMNVEV come from the germline V gene (reference sequence). CDR3 protein: CASSHLAGGDEQFF. The CDR3 nucleotides are TGTGCCAGCAGCCACTTAGCGGGAGGGGATGAGCAGTTCTTC.

The chain employs TRBV6-1 and TRBJ1-4; weak D call: TRBD1 (5 bases). Germline V CDR1 and CDR2: MNHNS, SASEGT. V gave up 6 bases and J gave up 7 bases, with 12 bases separating them. The CDR3 spans 13 residues. The CDR3 reads CASRTQGLEKLFF. The CDR3 DNA reads TGTGCCAGCAGGACGCAGGGACTTGAAAAACTGTTTTTT.